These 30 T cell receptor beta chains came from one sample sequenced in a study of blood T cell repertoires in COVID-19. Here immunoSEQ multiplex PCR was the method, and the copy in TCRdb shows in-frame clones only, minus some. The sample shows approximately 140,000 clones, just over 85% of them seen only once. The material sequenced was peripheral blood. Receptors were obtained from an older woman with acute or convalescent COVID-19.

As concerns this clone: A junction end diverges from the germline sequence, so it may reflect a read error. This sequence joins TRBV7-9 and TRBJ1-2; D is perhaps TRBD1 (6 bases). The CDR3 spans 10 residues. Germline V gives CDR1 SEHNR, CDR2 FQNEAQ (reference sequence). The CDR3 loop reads CASSGGPPSF. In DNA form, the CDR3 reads TGTGCCAGCAGCGGGGGCCCCCCCTCCTTC.

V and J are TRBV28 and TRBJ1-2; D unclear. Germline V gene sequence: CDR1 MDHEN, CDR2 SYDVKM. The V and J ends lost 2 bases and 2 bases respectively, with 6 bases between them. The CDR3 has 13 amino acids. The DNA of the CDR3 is TGTGCCAGCAGTTTAGCGGTAAACTATGGCTACACCTTC. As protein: CASSLAVNYGYTF.

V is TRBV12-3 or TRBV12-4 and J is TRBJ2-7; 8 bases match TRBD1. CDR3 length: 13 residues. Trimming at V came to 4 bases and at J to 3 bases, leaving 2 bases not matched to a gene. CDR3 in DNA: TGTGCCAGCAGTTCCGGACAGGGCTACGAGCAGTACTTC. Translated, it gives CASSSGQGYEQYF.

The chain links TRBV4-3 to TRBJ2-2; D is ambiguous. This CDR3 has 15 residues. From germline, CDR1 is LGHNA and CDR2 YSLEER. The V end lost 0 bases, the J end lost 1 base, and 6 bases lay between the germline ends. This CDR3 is CASSQENRNTGELFF. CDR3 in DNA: TGCGCCAGCAGCCAAGAGAACAGGAACACCGGGGAGCTGTTTTTT.

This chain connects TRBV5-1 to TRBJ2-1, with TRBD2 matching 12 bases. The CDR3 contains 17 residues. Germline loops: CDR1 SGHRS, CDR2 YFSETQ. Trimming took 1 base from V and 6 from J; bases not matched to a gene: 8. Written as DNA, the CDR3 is TGCGCCAGCAGCTTGAACCCGCCACTAGCGGGGGGCAATGAGCAGTTCTTC. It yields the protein CASSLNPPLAGGNEQFF.

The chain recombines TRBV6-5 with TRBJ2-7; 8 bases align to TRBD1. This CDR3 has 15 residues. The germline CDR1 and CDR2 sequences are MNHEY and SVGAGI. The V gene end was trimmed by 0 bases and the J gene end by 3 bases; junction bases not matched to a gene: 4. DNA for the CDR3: TGTGCCAGCAGTTACTCGAAGACAGGGGACTACGAGCAGTACTTC. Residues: CASSYSKTGDYEQYF.

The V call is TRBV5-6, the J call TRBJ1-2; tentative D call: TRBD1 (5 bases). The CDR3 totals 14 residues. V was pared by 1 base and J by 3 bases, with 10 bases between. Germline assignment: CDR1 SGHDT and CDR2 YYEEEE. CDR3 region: CASSLIGEDYGYTF. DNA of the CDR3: TGTGCCAGCAGCTTGATAGGGGAGGACTATGGCTACACCTTC.

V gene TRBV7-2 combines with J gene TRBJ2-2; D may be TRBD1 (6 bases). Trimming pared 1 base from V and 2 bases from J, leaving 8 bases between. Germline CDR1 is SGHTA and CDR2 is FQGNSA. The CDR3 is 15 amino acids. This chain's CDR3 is CASSLDGGNTGELFF. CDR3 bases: TGTGCCAGCAGCTTAGATGGGGGCAACACCGGGGAGCTGTTTTTT.

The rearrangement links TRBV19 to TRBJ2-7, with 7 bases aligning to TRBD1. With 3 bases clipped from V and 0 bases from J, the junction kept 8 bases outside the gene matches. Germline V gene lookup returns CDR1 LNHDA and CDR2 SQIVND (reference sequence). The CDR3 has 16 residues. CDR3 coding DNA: TGTGCCAGTAGTATCCCCGGGGCAGGGGGCTCCTACGAGCAGTACTTC. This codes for CASSIPGAGGSYEQYF.

CDR3 amino acids: CASSSQGASSYEQYF. The DNA for the CDR3 is TGTGCCAGTAGTAGCCAGGGGGCATCATCCTACGAGCAGTACTTC. V and J are TRBV19 and TRBJ2-7, with 8 bases matching TRBD1. The CDR3 spans 15 residues. CDR1 and CDR2 (germline): LNHDA, SQIVND (reference sequence). Losses at the gene ends were 4 bases for V and 1 base for J; bases not matched to a gene: 6.

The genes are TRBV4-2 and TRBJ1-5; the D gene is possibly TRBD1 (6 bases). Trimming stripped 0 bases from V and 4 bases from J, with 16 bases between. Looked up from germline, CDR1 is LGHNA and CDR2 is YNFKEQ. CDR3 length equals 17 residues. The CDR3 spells CASSQERGLQGNQPQHF. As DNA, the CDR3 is TGTGCCAGCAGCCAAGAAAGGGGCTTACAGGGAAATCAGCCCCAGCATTTT.

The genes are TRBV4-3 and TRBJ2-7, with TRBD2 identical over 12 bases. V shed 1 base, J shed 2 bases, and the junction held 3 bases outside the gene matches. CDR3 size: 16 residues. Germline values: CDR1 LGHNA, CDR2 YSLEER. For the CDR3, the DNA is TGCGCCAGCAGCCAAGTACTAGCGGGGGGTCCCTACGAGCAGTACTTC. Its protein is CASSQVLAGGPYEQYF.

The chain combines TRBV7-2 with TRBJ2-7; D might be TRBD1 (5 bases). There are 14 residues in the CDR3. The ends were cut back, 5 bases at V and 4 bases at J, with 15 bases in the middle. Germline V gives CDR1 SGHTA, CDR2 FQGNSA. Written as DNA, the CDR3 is TGTGCCAGCAGCACACCAGGGATGGATTACGAGCAGTACTTC. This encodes CASSTPGMDYEQYF.

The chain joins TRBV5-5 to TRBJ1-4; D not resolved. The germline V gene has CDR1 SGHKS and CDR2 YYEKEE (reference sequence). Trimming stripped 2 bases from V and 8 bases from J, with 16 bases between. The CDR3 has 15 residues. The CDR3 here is CASSLRGFSEEKLFF. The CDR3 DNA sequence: TGTGCCAGCAGCTTACGGGGATTCAGTGAAGAAAAACTGTTTTTT.

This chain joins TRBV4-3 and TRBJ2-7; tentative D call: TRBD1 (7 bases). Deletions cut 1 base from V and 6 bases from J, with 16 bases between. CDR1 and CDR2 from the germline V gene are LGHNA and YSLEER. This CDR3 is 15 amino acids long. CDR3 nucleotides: TGCGCCAGCAGCCAAGGCGGTGGGCAGGGGGGCGAGCAGTACTTC. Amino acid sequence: CASSQGGGQGGEQYF.

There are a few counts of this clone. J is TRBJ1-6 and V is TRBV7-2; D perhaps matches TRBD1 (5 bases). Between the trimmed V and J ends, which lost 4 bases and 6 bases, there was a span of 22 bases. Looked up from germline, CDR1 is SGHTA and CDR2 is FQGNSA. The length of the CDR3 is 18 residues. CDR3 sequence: CASSSALQALGLNSPLHF. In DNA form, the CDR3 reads TGTGCCAGCAGCTCCGCGTTACAGGCTCTGGGGCTTAATTCACCCCTCCACTTT.

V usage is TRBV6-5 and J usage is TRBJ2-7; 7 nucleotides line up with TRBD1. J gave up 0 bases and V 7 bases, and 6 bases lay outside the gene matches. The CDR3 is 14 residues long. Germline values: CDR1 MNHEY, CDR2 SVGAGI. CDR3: CASTPTGNSYEQYF. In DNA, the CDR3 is TGTGCCAGCACACCGACAGGGAACTCCTACGAGCAGTACTTC.

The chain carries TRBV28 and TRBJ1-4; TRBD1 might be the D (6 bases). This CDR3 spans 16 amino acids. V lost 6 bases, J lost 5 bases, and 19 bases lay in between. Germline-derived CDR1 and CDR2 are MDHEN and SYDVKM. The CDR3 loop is CASSGGADRSNEKLFF. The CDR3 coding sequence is TGTGCCAGCAGCGGGGGGGCGGACAGATCAAATGAAAAACTGTTTTTT.

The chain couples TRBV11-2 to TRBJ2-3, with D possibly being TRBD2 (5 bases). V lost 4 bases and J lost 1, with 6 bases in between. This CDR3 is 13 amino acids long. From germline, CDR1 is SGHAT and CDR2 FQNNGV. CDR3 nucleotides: TGTGCCAGCAGCTACGGGGGCACAGATACGCAGTATTTT. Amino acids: CASSYGGTDTQYF. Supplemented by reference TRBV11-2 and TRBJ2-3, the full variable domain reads EAGVAQSPRYKIIEKRQSVAFWCNPISGHATLYWYQQILGQGPKLLIQFQNNGVVDDSQLPKDRFSAERLKGVDSTLKIQPAKLEDSAVYLCASSYGGTDTQYFGPGTRLTVL.

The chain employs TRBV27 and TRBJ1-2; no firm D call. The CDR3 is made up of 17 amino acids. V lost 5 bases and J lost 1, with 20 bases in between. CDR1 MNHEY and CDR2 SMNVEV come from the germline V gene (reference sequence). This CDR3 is CASSALWALLFNYGYTF. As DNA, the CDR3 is TGTGCCAGCAGTGCACTGTGGGCCCTTTTATTTAACTATGGCTACACCTTC.

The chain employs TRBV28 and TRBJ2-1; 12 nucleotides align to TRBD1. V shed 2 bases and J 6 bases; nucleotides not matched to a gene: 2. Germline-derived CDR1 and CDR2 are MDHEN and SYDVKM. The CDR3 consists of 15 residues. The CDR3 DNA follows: TGTGCCAGCAGTTTAAGGGACAGGGGGCTCAATGAGCAGTTCTTC. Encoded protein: CASSLRDRGLNEQFF.

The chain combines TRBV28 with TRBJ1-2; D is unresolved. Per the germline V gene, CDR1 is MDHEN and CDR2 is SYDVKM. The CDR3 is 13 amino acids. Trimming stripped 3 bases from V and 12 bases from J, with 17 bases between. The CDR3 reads CASSFKELRADTF. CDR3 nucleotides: TGTGCCAGCAGTTTCAAGGAGTTGAGGGCGGACACCTTC.

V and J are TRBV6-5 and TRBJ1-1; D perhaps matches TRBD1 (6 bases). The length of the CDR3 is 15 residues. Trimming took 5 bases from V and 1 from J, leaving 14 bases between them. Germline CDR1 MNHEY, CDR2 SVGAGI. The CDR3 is CASSPTGIQNTEAFF. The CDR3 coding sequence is TGTGCCAGCAGTCCAACAGGGATACAGAACACTGAAGCTTTCTTT.

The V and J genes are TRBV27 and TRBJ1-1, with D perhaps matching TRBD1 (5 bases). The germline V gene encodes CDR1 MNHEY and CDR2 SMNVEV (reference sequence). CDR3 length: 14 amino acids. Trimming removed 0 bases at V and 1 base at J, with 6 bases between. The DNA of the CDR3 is TGTGCCAGCAGTTTATCAACAGGGAACACTGAAGCTTTCTTT. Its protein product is CASSLSTGNTEAFF.

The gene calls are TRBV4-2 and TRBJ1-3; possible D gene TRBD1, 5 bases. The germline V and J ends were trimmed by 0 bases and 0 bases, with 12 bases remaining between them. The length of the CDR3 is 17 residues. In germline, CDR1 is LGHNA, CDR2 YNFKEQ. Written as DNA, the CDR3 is TGTGCCAGCAGCCAAGAGACAGCGCCTAACTCTGGAAACACCATATATTTT. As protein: CASSQETAPNSGNTIYF.

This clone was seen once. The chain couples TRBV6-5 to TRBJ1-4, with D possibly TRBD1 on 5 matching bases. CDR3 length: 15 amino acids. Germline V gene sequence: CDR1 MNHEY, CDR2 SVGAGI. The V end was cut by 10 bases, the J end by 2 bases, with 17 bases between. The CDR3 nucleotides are TGTGCCACCACCTCGGGGGGGTTCACTAATGAAAAACTGTTTTTT. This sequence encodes CATTSGGFTNEKLFF.

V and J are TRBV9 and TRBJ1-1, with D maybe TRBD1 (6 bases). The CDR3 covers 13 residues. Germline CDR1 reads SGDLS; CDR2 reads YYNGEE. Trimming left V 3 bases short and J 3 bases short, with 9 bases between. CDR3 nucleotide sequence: TGTGCCAGCAGCGCCGGGACATACACTGAAGCTTTCTTT. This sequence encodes CASSAGTYTEAFF.

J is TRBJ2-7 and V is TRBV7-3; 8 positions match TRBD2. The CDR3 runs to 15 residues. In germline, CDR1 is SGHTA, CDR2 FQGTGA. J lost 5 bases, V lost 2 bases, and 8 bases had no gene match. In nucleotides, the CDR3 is TGTGCCAGCAGCTTAGAAGCGGGGGCAATAGACGAGCAGTACTTC. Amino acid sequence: CASSLEAGAIDEQYF.

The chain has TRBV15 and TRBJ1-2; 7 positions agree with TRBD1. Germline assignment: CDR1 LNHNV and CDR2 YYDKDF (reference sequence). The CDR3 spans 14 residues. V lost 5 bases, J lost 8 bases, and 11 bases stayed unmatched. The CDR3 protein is CATSVGGYLRGYTF. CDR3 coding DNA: TGTGCCACCAGCGTAGGGGGCTACCTTAGAGGCTACACCTTC.

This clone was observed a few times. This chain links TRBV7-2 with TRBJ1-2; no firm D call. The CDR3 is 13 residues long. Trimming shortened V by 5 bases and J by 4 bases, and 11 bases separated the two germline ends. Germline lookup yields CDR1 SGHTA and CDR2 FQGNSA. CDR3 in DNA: TGTGCCAGCAGCCTCCCGGGGAGCTATGGCTACACCTTC. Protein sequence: CASSLPGSYGYTF.